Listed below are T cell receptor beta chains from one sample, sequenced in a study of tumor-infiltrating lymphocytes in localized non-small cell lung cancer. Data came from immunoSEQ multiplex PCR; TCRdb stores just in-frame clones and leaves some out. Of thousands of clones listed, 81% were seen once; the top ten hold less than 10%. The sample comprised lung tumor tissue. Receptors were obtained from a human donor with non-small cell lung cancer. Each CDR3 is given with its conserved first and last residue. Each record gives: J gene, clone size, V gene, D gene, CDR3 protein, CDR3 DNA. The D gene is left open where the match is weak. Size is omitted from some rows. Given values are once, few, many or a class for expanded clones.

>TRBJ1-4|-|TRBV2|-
CASSGGASGNNEKLFF
TGTGCCAGCAGTGGAGGGGCGAGTGGGAATAATGAAAAACTGTTTTTT
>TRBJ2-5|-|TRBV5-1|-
CASSSMGGPLQETQYF
TGCGCCAGCAGCTCAATGGGGGGGCCGCTACAAGAGACCCAGTACTTC
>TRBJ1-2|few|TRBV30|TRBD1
CAWSRDRGNYGYTF
TGTGCCTGGAGTCGGGACAGGGGAAACTATGGCTACACCTTC
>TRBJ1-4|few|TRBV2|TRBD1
CASSEKGQSKEKLFF
TGTGCCAGCAGTGAAAAGGGACAGTCGAAGGAAAAACTGTTTTTT
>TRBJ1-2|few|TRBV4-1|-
CASSQAPAYGYTF
TGCGCCAGCAGCCAAGCCCCAGCGTATGGCTACACCTTC
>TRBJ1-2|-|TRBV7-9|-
CASSSGTGANYGYTF
TGTGCCAGCAGCTCCGGGACGGGAGCTAACTATGGCTACACCTTC
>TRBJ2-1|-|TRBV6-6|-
CASSLTVNEQFF
TGTGCCAGCAGTTTGACCGTCAATGAGCAGTTCTTC
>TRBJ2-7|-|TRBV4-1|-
CASSQEPYKRYEQYF
TGCGCCAGCAGCCAAGAACCCTACAAGCGCTACGAGCAGTACTTC
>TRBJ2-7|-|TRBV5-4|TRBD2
CASSLGGSPLEQYF
TGTGCCAGCAGCTTAGGCGGGAGCCCCCTCGAGCAGTACTTC
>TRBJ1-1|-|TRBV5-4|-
CASSLSAAMNTEAFF
TGTGCCAGCAGCTTATCGGCAGCCATGAACACTGAAGCTTTCTTT
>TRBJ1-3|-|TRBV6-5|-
CASSYSWGSGNTIYF
TGTGCCAGCAGTTACTCGTGGGGCTCTGGAAACACCATATATTTT
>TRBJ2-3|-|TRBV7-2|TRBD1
CASSNLGQSHF
TGTGCCAGCAGTAACCTGGGACAGTCACATTTT
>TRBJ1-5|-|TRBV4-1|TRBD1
CASSPHGTAVNQPQHF
TGCGCCAGCAGCCCCCATGGGACAGCCGTGAATCAGCCCCAGCATTTT
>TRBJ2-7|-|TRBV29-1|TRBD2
CSVALAGGWGSYEQYF
TGCAGCGTCGCCTTAGCGGGAGGGTGGGGATCCTACGAGCAGTACTTC
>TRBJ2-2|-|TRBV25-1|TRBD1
CAIQGAQDTGELFF
TGTGCCATCCAGGGGGCGCAAGACACCGGGGAGCTGTTTTTT
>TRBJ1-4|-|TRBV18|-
CASSEFMRLLVDNEKLFF
TGTGCCAGCTCTGAATTTATGCGTCTCCTAGTCGACAATGAAAAACTGTTTTTT
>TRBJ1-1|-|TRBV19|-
CASTPPGLEAFF
TGTGCCAGTACCCCCCCGGGACTTGAAGCTTTCTTT
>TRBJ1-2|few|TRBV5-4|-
CASSLEDSYGYTF
TGTGCCAGCAGCTTGGAGGACAGCTATGGCTACACCTTC
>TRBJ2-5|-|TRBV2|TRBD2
CASSLAGGLQETQYF
TGTGCCAGTTCACTAGCGGGGGGGCTCCAAGAGACCCAGTACTTC
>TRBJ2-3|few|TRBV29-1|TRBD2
CSVEGLLAGGPDTQYF
TGCAGCGTTGAAGGCCTACTAGCGGGAGGGCCAGATACGCAGTATTTT
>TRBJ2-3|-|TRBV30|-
CAWSVGRGVDTQYF
TGTGCCTGGAGTGTAGGGAGGGGGGTGGATACGCAGTATTTT
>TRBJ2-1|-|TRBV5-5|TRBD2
CASSLSSGSYNEQFF
TGTGCCAGCAGCTTGAGTAGCGGGTCTTACAATGAGCAGTTCTTC
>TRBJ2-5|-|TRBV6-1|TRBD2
CASSGTSAGETQYF
TGTGCCAGCAGTGGAACTAGCGCCGGAGAGACCCAGTACTTC
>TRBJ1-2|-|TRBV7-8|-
CASSLVAGTYGYTF
TGTGCCAGCAGCTTAGTCGCAGGGACCTATGGCTACACCTTC
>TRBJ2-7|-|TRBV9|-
CASSVGGSSYEQYF
TGTGCCAGCAGCGTAGGGGGGAGCTCCTACGAGCAGTACTTC
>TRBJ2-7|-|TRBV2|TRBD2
CASSVTSGRAPGEQYF
TGTGCCAGCAGTGTAACTAGCGGGAGGGCCCCAGGCGAGCAGTACTTC
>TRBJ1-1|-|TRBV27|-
CASSLYSGTPTEAFF
TGTGCCAGCAGTTTATACTCGGGGACACCCACTGAAGCTTTCTTT